Below, one T cell receptor (beta chain) is given with its context. This clonotype occurred a few times. This clone's antigen is unknown. Within one base of it there is no much larger clone, and no base qualities were kept. From the germline V gene (reference sequence), CDR1 is PRHDT and CDR2 is FYEKMQ. The CDR3 runs 15 amino acids, cysteine and phenylalanine included. CDR3 DNA is the only sequence kept; it has 45 bases, read in frame from the first base. V lost 5 bases and J lost 5 bases, and the count of bases not matched to a germline gene is 11. Ficoll-Paque density gradient centrifugation was used to isolate PBMCs. The record originates from a study of T-cell memory formation after mild COVID-19 (dated by TCRdb to the early 2020s). Concerning the study at large: TCR sequence clusters from the two donors were found to be largely donor specific. The cohort was made up of two young adult volunteers, one female and one male, who were previously healthy. Longitudinal TCRalpha and TCRbeta repertoire sequencing tracked T-cell clones expanding and contracting after mild COVID-19 in two donors. The investigation overall reported the following: Some responding clones were found in pre-infection memory, which suggests that pre-existing cross-reactive memory T cells took part in the SARS-CoV-2 response. Clones contracting from day 15 to 85 had balanced CD4/CD8 phenotypes, while a second wave expanding from day 15 to 37 was biased towards CD4+. Contracting CD4+ clones were found mainly in CM and EM memory subsets, while CD8+ clones were enriched in EMRA. Only a couple of mild cases were covered by the study, and larger cohorts that include severe cases with pre-infection samples were considered necessary. SARS-CoV-2 specificity of the second-wave clones peaking on day 37 was not confirmed.

Sequencing instrument: Illumina NovaSeq 6000. Using 5'RACE with constant-segment primers, TCRalpha and TCRbeta cDNA libraries were constructed, with sample barcodes and unique molecular identifiers added in the process. RNA was extracted from every sample with Trizol reagent. The libraries were amplified in two PCR steps, and the second step added a second sample barcode and Illumina TruSeq adapters. The libraries were sequenced on an Illumina NovaSeq using 2 x 150 bp paired-end reads. The study's processing was this. Demultiplexing of reads and collapsing into UMI-guided consensus sequences were performed with migec v1.2.7. With mixcr v2.1.11, UMI consensuses were aligned to TRA and TRB V and J templates and assembled into clonotypes. Clonotypes were classified as expanded or contracted when called significant by both edgeR and NoisET, with noise models trained on biological replicates. For edgeR calls, a false discovery rate-adjusted p below 0.01 and a log2 fold-change threshold of 1 were applied. PCA with hierarchical clustering of max-normalized trajectories of the 1000 most abundant clonotypes was used as exploratory dynamics analysis. The CD4 or CD8 phenotype of responding clones was assigned using the separately sequenced CD4+ and CD8+ repertoires. The public reads were reanalyzed by TCRdb: fastp trimming at Q25, MiXCR alignment, in-frame beta chains only. For every CDR3 protein sequence, its rows merge into one entry that carries the most common genes and DNA. TCRdb, not the original authors, processed these V and J calls. The sample table holds around 370,000 distinct CDR3 sequences, of which about 21% were seen once. The ten largest account for roughly an eighth of the sample.

This receptor chain uses TRBV13 and TRBJ2-7, with 8 central nucleotides matching TRBD1. The receptor was derived from an adult woman who had mild COVID-19 (a few samples of this study predate the infection). The sample titles of this study are shuffled in the database, so cell type and time point are left out; the donor was told from shared clones. The sample comprised PBMCs or a T cell subset sorted from them (not recorded which). The nucleotide sequence is given as TGTGCCAGCAGCGTAGCCGGACAGGGACGGGACGAGCAGTACTTC. Translation gives CASSVAGQGRDEQYF.